This note documents a single T cell receptor beta chain sequence. No antigen is known for it. This sample was taken from a study of T cell repertoires in cytomegalovirus infection. TCRdb re-called the reads with MiXCR, one entry per CDR3 protein. The sample has 310,000 or so distinct CDR3 sequences; around a sixth are singletons. J was trimmed by 3 bases and V by 0 bases; bases with no gene match: 6. Per germline, CDR1 SGHRS and CDR2 YFSETQ. CDR3 length: 15 residues. Study observations and caveats: Pooled public TCR beta family frequency picked out CMV carriers with the relevant HLA. What dominated the ex vivo response were HLA-C-restricted CMV-specific TCR beta clonotypes.

The receptor comes from a human donor in good health (CMV status not recorded). Some clones in this sample may be carry-over from other donors' samples. The chain joins TRBV5-1 to TRBJ2-7; 7 bases map to TRBD1. The source material was PBMCs. CDR3 in DNA: TGCGCCAGCAGCTTGGCCTGGGGACAGAACTACGAGCAGTACTTC. Residues: CASSLAWGQNYEQYF.